Listed below are T cell receptor beta chains from one sample, sequenced in a study of blood T cell repertoires in COVID-19. TCRdb's table, derived via immunoSEQ multiplex PCR, lists solely in-frame clones and lacks some. This table holds hundreds of thousands of clones, 70% to 90% found once. Sequenced input: peripheral blood. The receptors here all came from a man aged 45-65 years with COVID-19, enrolled during active disease. Each CDR3 is given with its conserved first and last residue. Fields, in order: J gene, V gene, clone size, D gene, CDR3 protein, CDR3 DNA. D genes are given only for firm matches. Part of the rows lack a size; the others show once, few, many or a class for expanded clones.

TRBJ2-2 | TRBV19 | once | . | CASKRVFAGELFF | TGTGCCAGCAAACGGGTGTTCGCCGGGGAGCTGTTTTTT
TRBJ2-4 | TRBV2 | . | TRBD2 | CASSDRGVDIQYF | TGTGCCAGCAGCGACCGGGGGGTTGACATTCAGTACTTC
TRBJ1-1 | TRBV18 | . | . | CASSPWEGAGNTEAFF | TGTGCCAGCTCACCATGGGAAGGGGCCGGGAACACTGAAGCTTTCTTT
TRBJ2-3 | TRBV6-5 | . | . | CASGGSPSYTDTQYF | TGTGCCAGCGGGGGGAGTCCGAGCTACACAGATACGCAGTATTTT
TRBJ1-2 | TRBV4-1 | . | . | CASSQEVGAYTF | TGCGCCAGCAGCCAAGAGGTAGGGGCCTACACCTTC
TRBJ1-1 | TRBV18 | . | . | CASSPRDTNTEAFF | TGTGCCAGCTCACCCCGGGACACGAACACTGAAGCTTTCTTT
TRBJ2-3 | TRBV5-4 | . | . | CASSYGVLTGRTDTQYF | TGTGCCAGCAGCTATGGGGTCCTTACAGGGCGCACAGATACGCAGTATTTT
TRBJ1-6 | TRBV3-1/TRBV3-2 | . | TRBD1 | CASSQGRTGAYNSPLHF | TGTGCCAGCAGCCAAGGTCGGACAGGCGCCTATAATTCACCCCTCCACTTT
TRBJ2-2 | TRBV6-2/TRBV6-3 | . | . | CASSYVGPNTGELFF | TGTGCCAGCAGTTACGTCGGTCCTAACACCGGGGAGCTGTTTTTT
TRBJ2-3 | TRBV9 | once | TRBD2 | CASSANPSGGVTDTQYF | TGTGCCAGCAGCGCTAACCCTAGCGGGGGGGTTACAGATACGCAGTATTTT
TRBJ1-1 | TRBV19 | . | . | CASSKMRNTEAFF | TGTGCCAGTAGTAAAATGCGGAACACTGAAGCTTTCTTT
TRBJ1-6 | TRBV27 | . | . | CASNIRSPSQGAYNSPLHF | TGTGCCAGCAACATTAGGTCCCCCTCACAAGGGGCTTATAATTCACCCCTCCACTTT
TRBJ1-2 | TRBV6-1 | . | . | CASSTGGGYTF | TGTGCCAGCAGCACCGGAGGTGGCTACACCTTC
TRBJ2-7 | TRBV10-3 | . | TRBD2 | CAISESYSGDSYEQYF | TGTGCCATCAGTGAGTCGTATAGCGGGGATTCCTACGAGCAGTACTTC
TRBJ2-7 | TRBV4-3 | . | TRBD2 | CASSLTRGTNEQYF | TGCGCCAGCAGCCTCACTCGCGGGACTAACGAGCAGTACTTC
TRBJ2-5 | TRBV15 | . | . | CATSRDRSKFETQYF | TGTGCCACCAGCAGAGATCGGAGCAAGTTCGAGACCCAGTACTTC
TRBJ2-2 | TRBV18 | . | TRBD1 | CASSFSGQGVDTGELFF | TGTGCCAGCTCATTCTCCGGACAGGGAGTGGACACCGGGGAGCTGTTTTTT
TRBJ2-5 | TRBV7-9 | . | . | CASSLAETVGETQYF | TGTGCCAGCAGCTTAGCGGAGACAGTGGGGGAGACCCAGTACTTC
TRBJ2-7 | TRBV11-2 | . | . | CASSRPGQSYEQYF | TGTGCCAGCAGTCGCCCGGGACAATCCTACGAGCAGTACTTC
TRBJ1-1 | TRBV7-9 | . | TRBD1 | CASSFDRVSGTEAFF | TGTGCCAGCAGCTTTGACAGGGTTTCGGGCACTGAAGCTTTCTTT
TRBJ2-7 | TRBV3-1/TRBV3-2 | . | TRBD1 | CASSRRTGGSYEQYF | TGTGCCAGCAGCCGAAGGACAGGGGGCTCCTACGAGCAGTACTTC
TRBJ2-1 | TRBV5-8 | . | . | CASSLLREQFF | TGTGCCAGCAGCTTGCTGAGGGAGCAGTTCTTC
TRBJ2-7 | TRBV11-2 | . | . | CASSLVAIQGSTEQYF | TGTGCCAGCAGCTTAGTTGCCATCCAGGGGTCGACCGAGCAGTACTTC
TRBJ2-5 | TRBV24-1 | . | TRBD2 | CATSEGGKETQYF | TGTGCCACCAGTGAGGGGGGGAAGGAGACCCAGTACTTC
TRBJ1-1 | TRBV6-6 | . | TRBD1 | CASGTGSNTEAFF | TGTGCCAGCGGGACAGGGTCGAACACTGAAGCTTTCTTT
TRBJ1-2 | TRBV10-1 | . | TRBD1 | CASSENRGSYGYTF | TGCGCCAGCAGTGAGAACAGGGGGAGCTATGGCTACACCTTC
TRBJ2-2 | TRBV3-1/TRBV3-2 | once | . | CASSPGTLANTGELFF | TGTGCCAGCAGCCCTGGGACACTCGCGAACACCGGGGAGCTGTTTTTT
TRBJ2-5 | TRBV11-2 | . | . | CASSPGTPQETQYF | TGTGCCAGCAGCCCCGGGACTCCTCAAGAGACCCAGTACTTC
TRBJ2-4 | TRBV15 | . | TRBD1 | CATSRDIETGVNIQYF | TGTGCCACCAGCAGAGATATTGAGACAGGGGTGAACATTCAGTACTTC
TRBJ1-4 | TRBV18 | . | . | CASSPNPRGTNEKLFF | TGTGCCAGCTCACCAAATCCCCGGGGGACTAATGAAAAACTGTTTTTT
TRBJ1-1 | TRBV5-6 | . | . | CASSYGQNTEAFF | TGTGCCAGCAGCTATGGACAGAACACTGAAGCTTTCTTT
TRBJ2-1 | TRBV5-4 | . | TRBD2 | CASSASGGAYNEQFF | TGTGCCAGCAGCGCCAGCGGGGGGGCGTACAATGAGCAGTTCTTC
TRBJ1-4 | TRBV6-5 | . | TRBD1 | CASRTPMTGAKLFF | TGTGCCAGCAGGACGCCGATGACAGGGGCAAAACTGTTTTTT
TRBJ1-3 | TRBV4-3 | . | TRBD1 | CASSQDGPPYTGDSGNTIYF | TGCGCCAGCAGCCAAGATGGCCCCCCATATACAGGGGACTCTGGAAACACCATATATTTT
TRBJ1-1 | TRBV9 | . | . | CASSVDRATEAFF | TGTGCCAGCAGCGTAGACAGGGCGACTGAAGCTTTCTTT
TRBJ1-2 | TRBV6-1 | . | TRBD1 | CASSEVVVVTGYGYTF | TGTGCCAGCAGTGAAGTAGTTGTGGTGACAGGGTATGGCTACACCTTC
TRBJ2-3 | TRBV2 | . | TRBD2 | CASSWTSGGGRTDTQYF | TGTGCCAGCAGTTGGACTAGCGGGGGAGGCCGCACAGATACGCAGTATTTT
TRBJ2-3 | TRBV5-1 | . | . | CASSLSRGTDTQYF | TGCGCCAGCAGCCTGAGCAGGGGCACAGATACGCAGTATTTT
TRBJ1-4 | TRBV7-2 | . | TRBD1 | CASNQEPGQGREKLFF | TGTGCCAGCAACCAAGAACCGGGACAGGGACGTGAAAAACTGTTTTTT
TRBJ2-5 | TRBV24-1 | . | . | CATSRDAGYQETQYF | TGTGCCACCAGCCGAGACGCAGGGTACCAAGAGACCCAGTACTTC
TRBJ2-7 | TRBV4-2 | . | . | CASSQTDSPTSYEQYF | TGTGCCAGCAGCCAAACCGACTCGCCTACTAGCTACGAGCAGTACTTC
TRBJ2-2 | TRBV3-1/TRBV3-2 | . | . | CASSQVPRTAITGELFF | TGTGCCAGCAGCCAAGTTCCTCGGACAGCGATCACCGGGGAGCTGTTTTTT
TRBJ2-3 | TRBV5-4 | . | TRBD1 | CASSFRTGGTDTQYF | TGTGCCAGCAGCTTCCGGACAGGGGGCACAGATACGCAGTATTTT
TRBJ1-1 | TRBV14 | . | TRBD1 | CASSQPVGRGVRTEAFF | TGTGCCAGCAGCCAACCCGTGGGCAGGGGGGTTAGAACTGAAGCTTTCTTT
TRBJ2-6 | TRBV7-2 | few | . | CASSPVGRGANVLTF | TGTGCCAGCAGCCCCGTTGGGCGTGGGGCCAACGTCCTGACTTTC
TRBJ2-7 | TRBV10-1 | few | . | CASTLKPGLHSYEQYF | TGCGCCAGCACTCTAAAACCGGGACTGCACTCCTACGAGCAGTACTTC
TRBJ2-7 | TRBV6-6 | . | TRBD2 | CASSSGGSSYEQYF | TGTGCCAGCAGTTCCGGGGGGAGCTCCTACGAGCAGTACTTC
TRBJ2-7 | TRBV28 | . | . | CASSLGTGSPYEQYF | TGTGCCAGCAGTTTAGGAACAGGGAGCCCCTACGAGCAGTACTTC
TRBJ2-6 | TRBV6-5 | . | TRBD1 | CASRTGSGANVLTF | TGTGCCAGCAGGACAGGGTCTGGGGCCAACGTCCTGACTTTC
TRBJ1-4 | TRBV12-3/TRBV12-4 | . | . | CASTLDSGEKLFF | TGTGCCAGCACCCTCGACAGTGGTGAAAAACTGTTTTTT
TRBJ2-3 | TRBV9 | . | . | CASSAQIPSDTQYF | TGTGCCAGCAGCGCCCAGATTCCCTCAGATACGCAGTATTTT